The 26 T cell receptor beta chains below were found in one sample sequenced in a study of neoadjuvant anti-PD-1 for oral cavity cancer. Time point here: after neoadjuvant nivolumab, at surgical resection. Here immunoSEQ multiplex PCR was the method, and the copy in TCRdb shows in-frame clones only, minus some. Altogether around 70,000 clones are present, 70% to 90% being singletons, with the ten largest covering 3% to 3.5%. The input for sequencing was PBMCs, taken after nivolumab (anti-PD-1) treatment. Every receptor here comes from a person between 40 and 79 years old with oral cavity squamous cell carcinoma.

The CDR3 here is CAWGSRGNQPQHF. The DNA for the CDR3 is TGTGCCTGGGGGTCGCGGGGGAATCAGCCCCAGCATTTT. The rearrangement links TRBV30 to TRBJ1-5; perhaps TRBD1 as D (5 bases). Looked up from germline, CDR1 is GTSNPN and CDR2 is SVGIG (reference sequence). Deletions cut 5 bases from V and 4 bases from J, with 12 bases between. The CDR3 extends over 13 amino acids.

This clone was recorded a few times. The chain links TRBV7-9 to TRBJ2-1, with D maybe TRBD2 (11 bases). The germline V gene encodes CDR1 SEHNR and CDR2 FQNEAQ (reference sequence). The CDR3 runs to 18 residues. V gave up 5 bases and J gave up 6 bases, with 26 bases separating them. The CDR3 coding sequence is TGTGCCAGCAGCCACCGGGACAGGGGACTAGCGGAGATCAATGAGCAGTTCTTC. Translation gives CASSHRDRGLAEINEQFF.

A remark on this clone: One junction end disagrees with the germline gene, perhaps due to a read error. CDR3 amino acids: CASRGQANTKAFF. The CDR3 DNA sequence: TGTGCCAGCAGGGGACAGGCTAACACTAAAGCTTTCTTT. The V gene is TRBV2, the J gene TRBJ1-1; 8 bases agree with TRBD1. The V gene's germline CDR1 is SNHLY and CDR2 FYNNEI. This CDR3 has 13 amino acids.

The chain couples TRBV9 to TRBJ2-5; TRBD2 matches 13 bases. CDR3 length: 16 residues. Trimming took 4 bases from V and 5 from J; bases not matched to a gene: 8. Germline V gene sequence: CDR1 SGDLS, CDR2 YYNGEE. The CDR3 protein is CASSTRTSGSGETQYF. The CDR3 nucleotides read TGTGCCAGCAGCACCAGGACTAGCGGGAGCGGGGAGACCCAGTACTTC.

The chain joins TRBV6-1 to TRBJ1-5; 9 positions agree with TRBD1. Germline trimming cut 7 bases from V and 11 bases from J; bases unmatched to any gene: 6. The CDR3 loop spans 12 amino acids. The germline V gene encodes CDR1 MNHNS and CDR2 SASEGT. In DNA form, the CDR3 reads TGTGCCAGCAACCGGGACAGGGAGTCCCAGCATTTT. The encoded protein is CASNRDRESQHF.

This clone has just a few counts. The chain uses TRBV10-3 and TRBJ2-2; 12 nucleotides line up with TRBD2. Germline V gene lookup returns CDR1 ENHRY and CDR2 SYGVKD. This CDR3 is 15 amino acids long. V was clipped by 6 bases and J by 4 bases; unmatched bases: 3. Written as DNA, the CDR3 is TGTGCCATCAGGACGACTAGCGGGGGCACCGGGGAGCTGTTTTTT. It encodes CAIRTTSGGTGELFF.

V and J are TRBV2 and TRBJ1-5, with D tentatively TRBD1 (5 bases). CDR1 SNHLY and CDR2 FYNNEI come from the germline V gene. CDR3 length equals 14 residues. V was cut by 2 bases and J by 4 bases, with 9 bases left in between. The CDR3 DNA reads as TGTGCCAGCAGTGAAAAGGGGAGAAATCAGCCCCAGCATTTT. Translating it yields CASSEKGRNQPQHF.

This clone was seen a handful of times. The V and J genes are TRBV19 and TRBJ2-7, with D tentatively TRBD1 (6 bases). This CDR3 is built from 15 residues. V was shortened by 1 base and J by 2 bases, with 12 bases between the two germline ends. In germline, CDR1 is LNHDA, CDR2 SQIVND (reference sequence). The CDR3 is CASSIVFQGPYEQYF. CDR3 DNA: TGTGCCAGTAGTATAGTTTTTCAGGGGCCCTACGAGCAGTACTTC.

This chain links TRBV11-2 with TRBJ1-4; D not resolved. Germline CDR1 SGHAT, CDR2 FQNNGV. Trimming left V 0 bases short and J 7 bases short, with 6 bases between. The CDR3 consists of 13 residues. The CDR3 is CASSLDLGEKLFF. The CDR3 DNA follows: TGTGCCAGCAGCTTAGATTTGGGTGAAAAACTGTTTTTT.

V and J are TRBV5-1 and TRBJ2-7; 8 bases agree with TRBD2. Losses at the gene ends were 0 bases for V and 2 bases for J; bases not matched to a gene: 4. Germline V gene data show CDR1 as SGHRS and CDR2 as YFSETQ. CDR3 length: 15 residues. CDR3 DNA sequence: TGCGCCAGCAGCTTGGATGCGGGAGGTCCCTACGAGCAGTACTTC. Its translation: CASSLDAGGPYEQYF.

The rearrangement links TRBV29-1 to TRBJ2-7, with D unclear. Germline V gives CDR1 SQVTM, CDR2 ANQGSEA. V gave up 0 bases and J gave up 0 bases, with 9 bases separating them. The CDR3 is 14 residues long. CDR3 protein: CSVEDQESSYEQYF. Here the CDR3 DNA reads TGCAGCGTTGAAGATCAGGAGAGCTCCTACGAGCAGTACTTC.

This clone occurred once. This chain links TRBV7-2 with TRBJ2-5; no clear D. The CDR3 runs to 13 residues. V shed 2 bases and J shed 5 bases, with 9 bases lying between them. The germline V gene encodes CDR1 SGHTA and CDR2 FQGNSA. The CDR3 bases are TGTGCCAGCAGCTTAATCTTTGTGGAGACCCAGTACTTC. This translates into CASSLIFVETQYF.

This clone was detected only once. The chain is built from TRBV19 and TRBJ2-1, with a possible D match to TRBD1 (6 bases). Germline CDR1 reads LNHDA; CDR2 reads SQIVND (reference sequence). V was cut by 3 bases and J by 8 bases, with 14 bases left in between. This CDR3 has 14 residues. DNA for the CDR3: TGTGCCAGTAGTATGGACAGTCTTGGCGATGAGCAGTTCTTC. Translation gives CASSMDSLGDEQFF.

This rearrangement joins TRBV6-6 to TRBJ2-7; D gene uncertain. The CDR3 sequence is 15 residues long. The germline CDR1 and CDR2 sequences are MNHNY and SVGAGI (reference sequence). Trimming left V 6 bases short and J 5 bases short, with 20 bases between. CDR3 sequence reads: CASRNRAPSVDEQYF. CDR3 coding DNA: TGTGCCAGCAGAAACCGGGCCCCCTCCGTCGACGAGCAGTACTTC.

This clone was seen just once. The chain joins TRBV4-1 to TRBJ2-3; D remains unclear. V lost 8 bases, J lost 1 base, and 13 bases lay in between. CDR1 is MGHRA, CDR2 YSYEKL, per germline. The CDR3 runs 14 residues. For the CDR3, the DNA is TGCGCCAGCGAAGGACCTCTCGGCACAGATACGCAGTATTTT. Protein: CASEGPLGTDTQYF.

The chain couples TRBV2 to TRBJ2-1, with 7 bases that match TRBD2. The V and J ends lost 4 bases and 6 bases, in that order; junction bases with no gene match: 12. Germline CDR1 and CDR2: SNHLY and FYNNEI. The CDR3 loop spans 16 amino acids. The CDR3 loop reads CASSVASGLGGNEQFF. For the CDR3, the DNA is TGTGCCAGCAGTGTTGCTAGCGGCCTGGGGGGCAATGAGCAGTTCTTC. Full variable domain (outside the CDR3, taken from reference TRBV2 and TRBJ2-1): EPEVTQTPSHQVTQMGQEVILRCVPISNHLYFYWYRQILGQKVEFLVSFYNNEISEKSEIFDDQFSVERPDGSNFTLKIRSTKLEDSAMYFCASSVASGLGGNEQFFGPGTRLTVL.

In this sample, this clone turned up once. The gene calls are TRBV7-2 and TRBJ2-1, with 14 bases fitting TRBD2. Germline V gene sequence: CDR1 SGHTA, CDR2 FQGNSA. After removal of 2 bases from V and 8 bases from J, the junction contained 5 bases not matched to a gene. The CDR3 consists of 16 residues. The CDR3 region is CASSLRLAGGRHEQFF. Here the CDR3 DNA reads TGTGCCAGCAGCTTACGACTAGCGGGAGGGCGGCATGAGCAGTTCTTC.

This clone came up a few times. The chain has TRBV5-4 and TRBJ1-5; 7 bases are shared with TRBD1. CDR3 length: 14 amino acids. Germline lookup yields CDR1 SGHNT and CDR2 YYREEE (reference sequence). Losses at the gene ends were 4 bases for V and 4 bases for J; bases not matched to a gene: 5. The CDR3 coding sequence is TGTGCCAGCAGCACGGACAGGTCGAATCAGCCCCAGCATTTT. It translates to CASSTDRSNQPQHF.

The chain combines TRBV6-5 with TRBJ2-5; no firm D call. CDR1 and CDR2 from the germline V gene are MNHEY and SVGAGI. The germline V and J ends were trimmed by 2 bases and 5 bases, with 15 bases remaining between them. CDR3 length: 15 amino acids. The CDR3 protein is CASSYRQEPPETQYF. The CDR3 coding sequence is TGTGCCAGCAGTTACAGGCAGGAGCCTCCGGAGACCCAGTACTTC.

The chain combines TRBV30 with TRBJ2-3; TRBD2 matches at 16 bases. Germline CDR1 GTSNPN, CDR2 SVGIG (reference sequence). The CDR3 is 17 amino acids. With 2 bases clipped from V and 5 bases from J, the junction kept 7 bases outside the gene matches. The CDR3 region has the DNA TGTGCCTGGAGTTCGGGACTAGCGGGAGGGCATGGAGATACGCAGTATTTT. This gives the protein CAWSSGLAGGHGDTQYF.

This chain links TRBV18 with TRBJ2-1; D gene unclear. The CDR3 is 13 amino acids. The ends were cut back, 3 bases at V and 3 bases at J, with 6 bases in the middle. Germline V lookup: CDR1 KGHSH, CDR2 LQKENI. This chain's CDR3 is CASSPWGYNEQFF. The CDR3 coding sequence is TGTGCCAGCTCACCTTGGGGCTACAATGAGCAGTTCTTC.

The J gene is TRBJ1-1, the V gene TRBV9; the D is unclear. V lost 0 bases and J 4 bases, leaving 7 bases between the germline ends. The CDR3 extends over 13 amino acids. CDR1 and CDR2 (germline): SGDLS, YYNGEE. The CDR3 region has the DNA TGTGCCAGCAGCGTAGCTCCTAGCACTGAAGCTTTCTTT. Translated: CASSVAPSTEAFF.

The genes are TRBV11-2 and TRBJ2-1, with 8 bases fitting TRBD2. The CDR3 has 16 residues. The J segment lost 10 bases and the V segment lost 2 bases, leaving 13 bases of the junction unmatched. Germline V lookup: CDR1 SGHAT, CDR2 FQNNGV. Here the CDR3 reads CASSLLASGSGGEQFF. In nucleotides, the CDR3 is TGTGCCAGCAGCTTACTGGCGAGCGGGAGCGGTGGAGAGCAGTTCTTC.

The chain employs TRBV6-1 and TRBJ1-2, with TRBD1 matching over 7 bases. Germline CDR1 and CDR2: MNHNS and SASEGT. The CDR3 length is 12 residues. V lost 2 bases and J lost 12; bases outside the gene matches: 6. CDR3 DNA sequence: TGTGCCAGCAGTGAATTTGGACAGGCGGACACCTTC. Its translation: CASSEFGQADTF.

The chain couples TRBV7-8 to TRBJ1-2; D not resolved. The V end lost 5 bases, the J end lost 0 bases, and 10 bases lay between the germline ends. This CDR3 has 14 residues. The germline CDR1 and CDR2 sequences are SGHVS and FQNEAQ. CDR3 DNA: TGTGCCAGCAGCACCCCCGCGGCTAACTATGGCTACACCTTC. Translating gives CASSTPAANYGYTF.

V gene TRBV4-1 combines with J gene TRBJ2-7, with D perhaps TRBD1 (5 bases). This CDR3 has 14 residues. The V end lost 3 bases, the J end lost 0 bases, and 9 bases lay between the germline ends. CDR1 and CDR2 from the germline V gene are MGHRA and YSYEKL. The CDR3 loop is CASSQGHTSYEQYF. The CDR3 nucleotides read TGCGCCAGCAGCCAGGGGCACACCTCCTACGAGCAGTACTTC.